The clone carrying this T cell receptor beta chain came up many times. Its antigen is not known. These data are taken from a study of CD8 T cells in ankylosing spondylitis. CDR1 is SQVTM, CDR2 ANQGSEA, per germline. Trimming left V 7 bases short and J 0 bases short, with 9 bases between. This CDR3 is built from 12 residues. TCRdb redid the calling of the 5' RACE reads with MiXCR, one entry per CDR3 protein. The table includes more than 600,000 distinct CDR3 sequences, roughly 19% detected once. Whole-study findings and limits: Apparently characteristic of ankylosing spondylitis blood was a TCR beta motif (roughly eight highly homologous variants).

The chain uses TRBV29-1 and TRBJ1-1, with D perhaps matching TRBD1 (6 bases). The origin of this receptor is a male donor with ankylosing spondylitis. The sequencing sample was made of blood, either unsorted or a sorted T cell fraction (not recorded which). CDR3 nucleotides: TGCAGCGCCAGGGGACTGAACACTGAAGCTTTCTTT. Its translation: CSARGLNTEAFF. The complete variable domain, with remaining parts taken from reference TRBV29-1 and TRBJ1-1, reads SAVISQKPSRDICQRGTSLTIQCQVDSQVTMMFWYRQQPGQSLTLIATANQGSEATYESGFVIDKFPISRPNLTFSTLTVSNMSPEDSSIYLCSARGLNTEAFFGQGTRLTVV.